One and the same sample provided the 27 T cell receptor beta chains below, sequenced in a study of T cells in Graves' hyperthyroidism and ophthalmopathy. RNA transcripts served as the template for amplifying TCR beta CDR3 regions. The HTBI primer set served for first-round RT-PCR of the TCR CDR3. TCRdb processed the multiplex PCR reads anew with MiXCR; each CDR3 protein has one entry. The sample contains 95,000 to 110,000 distinct CDR3 sequences, 15% to 20% of which appear only once. The material sequenced was blood. The source is a woman in her 50s with Graves' hyperthyroidism.

This clonotype was detected ten times or more. The V and J genes are TRBV6-2 or TRBV6-3 and TRBJ2-7; 11 bases line up with TRBD2. Germline loops: CDR1 MNHEY, CDR2 SVGEGT. V gave up 6 bases and J gave up 0 bases; unmatched junction bases: 13. The CDR3 is 18 amino acids. The CDR3 spells CASSTSVETSGISYEQYF. The CDR3 nucleotides are TGTGCCAGCAGCACCTCCGTGGAGACTAGCGGGATCTCCTACGAGCAGTACTTC.

This clonotype was seen more than once but under ten times. This chain connects TRBV7-9 to TRBJ2-3; TRBD2 is a possible D gene (5 bases). The CDR3 contains 14 residues. The V gene lost 3 bases and the J gene lost 2 bases, with 9 bases spanning the gap. Germline loops: CDR1 SEHNR, CDR2 FQNEAQ (reference sequence). The CDR3 sequence is CASSFPGTTDTQYF. The CDR3 DNA sequence: TGTGCCAGCAGCTTCCCGGGAACCACAGATACGCAGTATTTT.

This clonotype was seen ten or more times. V and J are TRBV5-1 and TRBJ2-3; D gene unclear. This CDR3 spans 13 amino acids. Germline V lookup: CDR1 SGHRS, CDR2 YFSETQ. V gave up 3 bases and J gave up 2 bases, with 7 bases separating them. In nucleotides, the CDR3 is TGCGCCAGCAGCTCCGATGTCACAGATACGCAGTATTTT. Amino acids: CASSSDVTDTQYF.

This clonotype appeared many times. The V gene is TRBV12-3 or TRBV12-4, the J gene TRBJ2-2; D is undetermined. This CDR3 region has 11 residues. V was clipped by 7 bases and J by 5 bases, with 5 bases between them. This CDR3 is CASTLTGELFF. Written as DNA, the CDR3 is TGTGCCAGCACCTTAACCGGGGAGCTGTTTTTT.

This clonotype occurred a few times. The chain uses TRBV20-1 and TRBJ2-2; a possible D gene is TRBD2 (7 bases). V shed 2 bases and J shed 4 bases, with 11 bases lying between them. Germline V gene data show CDR1 as DFQATT and CDR2 as SNEGSKA (reference sequence). CDR3 size: 14 residues. CDR3 in DNA: TGCAGTGCTAGATCGGGGGGCCGCACCGGGGAGCTGTTTTTT. Its translation is CSARSGGRTGELFF.

At least ten counts were recorded for this clonotype. V gene TRBV28 combines with J gene TRBJ2-1; 13 bases align to TRBD2. This CDR3 contains 15 residues. The ends lost 5 bases at V and 8 bases at J; junction bases unmatched: 6. Per germline, CDR1 MDHEN and CDR2 SYDVKM. CDR3: CASSRVGLAGYEQFF. The CDR3 DNA reads TGTGCCAGCAGTCGGGTGGGACTAGCGGGATATGAGCAGTTCTTC.

This clonotype has ten or more counts. The chain recombines TRBV4-1 with TRBJ2-1, with a tentative D call TRBD2 (6 bases). The CDR3 sequence is 16 residues long. CDR1 and CDR2 (germline): MGHRA, YSYEKL. Trimming took off 3 bases at V and 6 bases at J, with 18 bases between the two ends. The CDR3 nucleotides read TGCGCCAGCAGCCAGGCTAGCGTAGGGGATGGCAATGAGCAGTTCTTC. Protein: CASSQASVGDGNEQFF.

This clonotype was detected ten times or more. This chain connects TRBV6-1 to TRBJ2-1; no clear D. CDR1 is MNHNS, CDR2 SASEGT, per germline. This CDR3 spans 16 amino acids. The V end was cut by 6 bases, the J end by 3 bases, with 18 bases between. The CDR3 sequence is CASSTAGLQYYNEQFF. Written as DNA, the CDR3 is TGTGCCAGCAGCACCGCAGGCCTACAATACTACAATGAGCAGTTCTTC.

The genes are TRBV7-9 and TRBJ2-1; D uncertain. The CDR3 totals 14 residues. Germline assignment: CDR1 SEHNR and CDR2 FQNEAQ (reference sequence). V dropped 4 bases and J dropped 2 bases, with 9 bases sitting between them. The CDR3 sequence is CASSSTSTYNEQFF. CDR3 sequence (DNA): TGTGCCAGCAGCTCGACAAGCACCTACAATGAGCAGTTCTTC.

This clonotype was picked up a small number of times. This chain links TRBV3-1 with TRBJ2-7, with 9 bases identical to TRBD2. The V and J ends lost 1 base and 4 bases, in that order; junction bases with no gene match: 14. Germline values: CDR1 LGHDT, CDR2 YNNKEL (reference sequence). The CDR3 is made up of 18 amino acids. CDR3 amino acids: CASSQALAGYVLTYEQYF. Written as DNA, the CDR3 is TGTGCCAGCAGCCAAGCTCTAGCGGGATACGTCCTCACGTACGAGCAGTACTTC.

This clonotype was seen at least ten times. V and J are TRBV4-1 and TRBJ2-2, with 10 bases lining up with TRBD2. CDR1 and CDR2 from the germline V gene are MGHRA and YSYEKL. V lost 2 bases to trimming and J lost 7 bases; unmatched junction nucleotides: 4. The CDR3 totals 15 residues. In DNA form, the CDR3 reads TGCGCCAGCAGCCAAAGCGGGAGGGCTTTCGGGGAGCTGTTTTTT. Its translation: CASSQSGRAFGELFF.

This clonotype has a count of ten or more. The chain employs TRBV12-3 or TRBV12-4 and TRBJ1-3; 7 bases map to TRBD1. The CDR3 totals 15 residues. Losses at the gene ends were 2 bases for V and 11 bases for J; bases not matched to a gene: 12. The CDR3 DNA is TGTGCCAGCAGTTTATCAAGGACAGGCTTGGATGCCATATATTTT. Its translation: CASSLSRTGLDAIYF.

This clonotype has at least ten counts. The chain recombines TRBV30 with TRBJ2-2; a possible D gene is TRBD1 (6 bases). CDR1 GTSNPN and CDR2 SVGIG come from the germline V gene (reference sequence). V lost 5 bases and J 1 base, leaving 17 bases between the germline ends. The length of the CDR3 is 16 residues. CDR3 protein: CAWGILPGQNTGELFF. Written as DNA, the CDR3 is TGTGCCTGGGGGATCCTCCCGGGACAGAACACCGGGGAGCTGTTTTTT. The whole variable domain, remainder taken from reference TRBV30 and TRBJ2-2, is SQTIHQWPATLVQPVGSPLSLECTVEGTSNPNLYWYRQAAGRGLQLLFYSVGIGQISSEVPQNLSASRPQDRQFILSSKKLLLSDSGFYLCAWGILPGQNTGELFFGEGSRLTVL.

The V call is TRBV19, the J call TRBJ2-3; D ambiguous. Deletions cut 2 bases from V and 0 bases from J, with 0 bases between. This CDR3 contains 12 residues. Germline V gene data show CDR1 as LNHDA and CDR2 as SQIVND (reference sequence). The CDR3 here is CASSISTDTQYF. The CDR3 bases are TGTGCCAGTAGTATAAGCACAGATACGCAGTATTTT.

At least ten counts were recorded for this clonotype. This chain connects TRBV19 to TRBJ1-1, with TRBD1 as a possible D gene (5 bases). With 9 bases removed from V and 1 base from J, the gap between germline ends came to 18 bases. Germline V lookup: CDR1 LNHDA, CDR2 SQIVND (reference sequence). The CDR3 loop spans 15 amino acids. The CDR3 reads CASQTPGVKNTEAFF. The DNA of the CDR3 is TGTGCCAGCCAAACCCCGGGGGTCAAGAACACTGAAGCTTTCTTT.

This clonotype was recorded at least ten times. This sequence joins TRBV6-1 and TRBJ1-2; unclear D gene. The length of the CDR3 is 14 residues. V gave up 1 base and J gave up 6 bases, with 12 bases separating them. Germline V gene sequence: CDR1 MNHNS, CDR2 SASEGT. In nucleotides, the CDR3 is TGTGCCAGCAGTGAAGTCGGAGGAGTAAATGGCTACACCTTC. This codes for CASSEVGGVNGYTF.

For this clonotype: A read error may be the cause here, since a much bigger clone is one base away. CDR3 region: CSVLKGVATGELFF. As DNA, the CDR3 is TGCAGCGTCTTGAAGGGAGTGGCGACCGGGGAGCTGTTTTTT. The gene calls are TRBV29-1 and TRBJ2-2, with TRBD2 as a possible D gene (5 bases). This CDR3 has 14 residues. Trimming took off 6 bases at V and 5 bases at J, with 16 bases between the two ends. Germline V CDR1 and CDR2: SQVTM, ANQGSEA.

This clonotype was seen many times. The CDR3 loop is CASSLGGFGERDTQYF. In nucleotides, the CDR3 is TGTGCCAGCAGCTTAGGCGGATTCGGAGAGCGAGATACGCAGTATTTT. This chain joins TRBV7-8 and TRBJ2-3, with unresolved D. Germline V gene sequence: CDR1 SGHVS, CDR2 FQNEAQ. This CDR3 has 16 amino acids. Between the trimmed V and J ends, which lost 1 base and 5 bases, there was a span of 16 bases.

This clonotype was seen repeatedly, ten times or more. The genes are TRBV20-1 and TRBJ2-3; 8 bases line up with TRBD2. From germline, CDR1 is DFQATT and CDR2 SNEGSKA (reference sequence). The CDR3 totals 17 residues. J lost 1 base, V lost 0 bases, and 9 bases had no gene match. The CDR3, as DNA: TGCAGTGCTAGAGATCCCTTCTCTAGCGGGCGCACAGATACGCAGTATTTT. Translating gives CSARDPFSSGRTDTQYF.

This clonotype appeared many times. This chain connects TRBV7-6 to TRBJ2-1, with 10 bases fitting TRBD2. This CDR3 has 16 amino acids. V lost 1 base and J lost 8; bases outside the gene matches: 8. From germline, CDR1 is SGHVS and CDR2 FNYEAQ. CDR3: CASSLVVAGGDDEQFF. The CDR3 DNA sequence: TGTGCCAGCAGCTTAGTAGTAGCGGGAGGTGACGATGAGCAGTTCTTC.

This clonotype was seen just once. The V gene is TRBV7-2, the J gene TRBJ2-3, with 9 bases lining up with TRBD2. Trimming removed 1 base from V and 2 bases from J; junction bases left unmatched: 10. The CDR3 has 18 residues. Germline V gene lookup returns CDR1 SGHTA and CDR2 FQGNSA. The CDR3 is CASSLEAGLAGATDTQYF. The CDR3 bases are TGTGCCAGCAGCTTAGAGGCCGGGTTAGCGGGAGCCACAGATACGCAGTATTTT. Filled out from reference TRBV7-2 and TRBJ2-3, the complete variable domain reads GAGVSQSPSNKVTEKGKDVELRCDPISGHTALYWYRQSLGQGLEFLIYFQGNSAPDKSGLPSDRFSAERTGGSVSTLTIQRTQQEDSAVYLCASSLEAGLAGATDTQYFGPGTRLTVL.

This clonotype has at least ten counts. The chain combines TRBV6-1 with TRBJ1-2; D is undetermined. The germline CDR1 and CDR2 sequences are MNHNS and SASEGT. V was cut by 6 bases and J by 1 base, with 9 bases left in between. The CDR3 sequence is 13 residues long. The CDR3 DNA reads TGTGCCAGCAGCCTCCTGGGTAACTATGGCTACACCTTC. Protein product: CASSLLGNYGYTF.

The sample holds many counts of this clonotype. The chain links TRBV6-5 to TRBJ2-1; 9 bases align to TRBD2. Trimming at V came to 2 bases and at J to 7 bases, leaving 6 bases not matched to a gene. CDR1 is MNHEY and CDR2 is SVGAGI in the germline V gene. The CDR3 sequence is 15 residues long. The CDR3 sequence: CASSYEAGGPNEQFF. As DNA, the CDR3 is TGTGCCAGCAGTTACGAGGCGGGAGGGCCAAATGAGCAGTTCTTC.

There are many counts of this clonotype. This chain joins TRBV14 and TRBJ2-3, with D possibly TRBD2 on 5 matching bases. Germline V gene sequence: CDR1 SGHDN, CDR2 FVKESK. The CDR3 extends over 16 amino acids. V gave up 2 bases and J gave up 0 bases, with 12 bases separating them. DNA for the CDR3: TGTGCCAGCAGCCAAACTAGGCCTCTAAGCACAGATACGCAGTATTTT. Protein sequence: CASSQTRPLSTDTQYF.

The J gene is TRBJ1-6, the V gene TRBV2; 9 bases map to TRBD1. Germline V gene lookup returns CDR1 SNHLY and CDR2 FYNNEI. Trimming took 5 bases from V and 9 from J; bases not matched to a gene: 5. The CDR3 loop spans 14 amino acids. The CDR3 nucleotides are TGTGCCAGCAGTTCGGACAGGGGAAGTTCACCCCTCCACTTT. The encoded protein is CASSSDRGSSPLHF.

The table lists this clonotype with many counts. The CDR3 is CASSPGLAGVDGELFF. In nucleotides, the CDR3 is TGTGCCAGCAGCCCGGGACTAGCGGGAGTGGACGGGGAGCTGTTTTTT. The chain has TRBV9 and TRBJ2-2; TRBD2 agrees at 14 bases. Germline assignment: CDR1 SGDLS and CDR2 YYNGEE. Unmatched junction bases numbered 6, after V lost 4 bases and J lost 7 bases. This CDR3 is 16 amino acids long.

This clonotype was recorded at least ten times. The genes are TRBV11-1 and TRBJ1-4; D call uncertain. V was clipped by 4 bases and J by 7 bases, with 16 bases between them. From germline, CDR1 is SGHAT and CDR2 FQDESV (reference sequence). The CDR3 runs 15 residues. The CDR3 sequence is CASSSGSGLGEKLFF. CDR3 DNA sequence: TGTGCCAGCAGCTCCGGCTCGGGGTTGGGTGAAAAACTGTTTTTT.